These T cell receptor beta chains were read from a single sample in a study of blood T cells in healthy people across ages. From the 5' RACE reads, TCRdb called clonotypes with MiXCR, one entry per CDR3 protein. The repertoire holds roughly 790,000 distinct CDR3 sequences, with around 46% as singletons. The sequenced material came from blood. These receptors all come from a woman aged 55 to 70 in good health. Both conserved end residues are part of each CDR3.

J,V,CDR3
TRBJ2-7,TRBV28,CAISGLAGVSPSSYEQYF
TRBJ1-6,TRBV25-1,CASSDQGNSPLHF
TRBJ2-1,TRBV4-2,CASSQASPPNTEQFF
TRBJ2-7,TRBV4-2,CASSQTIGTRNEQYF
TRBJ2-1,TRBV14,CASSQKTSGVDDNEQFF
TRBJ2-7,TRBV18,CASSPPAAGVIDEQYF
TRBJ2-7,TRBV4-3,CASSQDRHSTYEQYF
TRBJ2-7,TRBV29-1,CSVGQGVGEQYF
TRBJ1-2,TRBV20-1,CSARDLTDGYTF
TRBJ1-6,TRBV28,CASQGRSNSPLHF
TRBJ2-1,TRBV4-1,CASSQGRVGRVGNEQFF
TRBJ1-2,TRBV2,CASSLRVSTGVSYTF
TRBJ2-5,TRBV29-1,CSVATSGGAGETQYF
TRBJ2-7,TRBV28,CATMTGDTYEQYF
TRBJ2-7,TRBV18,CASSFGTGREEQYF
TRBJ2-3,TRBV5-1,CASSGTGDTDTQYF
TRBJ2-7,TRBV20-1,CSARAAGSSYEQYF
TRBJ1-1,TRBV5-1,CASSLTGPQGEAFF
TRBJ2-5,TRBV3-1,CASSQDGGAGETQYF
TRBJ1-2,TRBV3-1,CASSQAGQGDYGYTF
TRBJ2-7,TRBV29-1,CSVGENYYEQYF
TRBJ1-5,TRBV20-1,CSAGQGKEPQHF
TRBJ1-1,TRBV6-1,CASSEARKAQAFF
TRBJ2-5,TRBV24-1,CATSDLETQYF
TRBJ2-1,TRBV28,CASSFGGWGLGEQFF
TRBJ1-1,TRBV6-2/TRBV6-3,CATSEPGQEAFF
TRBJ1-5,TRBV28,CASSGTGAVQPQHF
TRBJ2-4,TRBV2,CASSDRTSGQIQYF
NA,TRBV4-3,CASSPRASGSGWETQYF
TRBJ2-1,TRBV7-2,CASSTLAGDNEQFF
TRBJ2-1,TRBV7-2,CASSLYRGVSYNEQFF
TRBJ1-1,TRBV5-6,CTSSLKPNTEAFF
TRBJ1-4,TRBV7-2,CASSTYPGTGNEKLFF
NA,TRBV5-1,CASSSLPGVSYNEQYF
NA,TRBV14,CASSQWSGRQGLREQYF
TRBJ2-7,TRBV29-1,CSVASGRGGEQYF
TRBJ2-1,TRBV7-3,CASSLNAGARGNEQFF
TRBJ2-1,TRBV12-3/TRBV12-4,CASSPPGLENEQFF
NA,TRBV5-1,CVSSRDMCEQYF
TRBJ2-1,TRBV9,CASSAISGVPGNEQFF
TRBJ2-3,TRBV18,CASSGPGNHVDTQYF
TRBJ2-7,TRBV4-1,CASSQVDRGGNEQYF
TRBJ2-3,TRBV20-1,CSARAGLAVLGTQYF
TRBJ2-5,TRBV20-1,CSANPGREQYF
TRBJ2-7,TRBV14,CASSLHRAPPPDEQYF
TRBJ1-6,TRBV5-1,CASSSSLGGMNSPLHF
TRBJ2-5,TRBV7-2,CASSSGLAVKETQYF
TRBJ1-6,TRBV7-3,CASSLSGLDSPLHF
TRBJ2-7,TRBV5-1,CASSLGSRISYEQYF
TRBJ2-6,TRBV29-1,CSARTGGGANVLTF
TRBJ2-6,TRBV6-6,CASTLGQGNSGANVLTF
TRBJ2-3,TRBV24-1,CATSDRDRGKDTQYF
TRBJ1-6,TRBV7-2,CASSHGQVGDSPLHF
TRBJ2-6,TRBV19,CASSIFGGVSSGANVLTF
TRBJ2-7,TRBV4-3,CASSQVGTGALGEQYF
TRBJ2-1,TRBV11-2,CASSLVRDPYNEQFF
TRBJ2-1,TRBV20-1,CKPQGLAGTSYNEQFF
TRBJ2-5,TRBV18,CASSPTDRGETQYF
TRBJ1-2,TRBV6-2/TRBV6-3,CASSSTGSDRTNYGYTF
TRBJ2-3,TRBV6-2/TRBV6-3,CASSPGTSGRAHTQYF